These T cell receptor beta chains were read from a single sample in a study of T cell responses to AZD1222 COVID-19 vaccine. Sequencing used immunoSEQ multiplex PCR; TCRdb keeps in-frame clones, though not all of them. Seen here are about 130,000 clones, more than 70% observed once, and the top ten hold roughly 3.9%. The source material was peripheral blood, sampled on day 0 of AZD1222 vaccination. The receptors were gathered from an adult in good health. The conserved cysteine and the conserved F or W are not part of the CDR3 here. Fields, in order: J gene, D gene, V gene, CDR3 protein. The D gene is left open where the match is weak.

J gene: TRBJ1-6
D gene: NA
V gene: TRBV30
CDR3 protein: AWSRPGYNSPLH

J gene: TRBJ1-6
D gene: NA
V gene: TRBV27
CDR3 protein: ASTLGGSYNSPLH

J gene: TRBJ2-5
D gene: NA
V gene: TRBV3-1/TRBV3-2
CDR3 protein: ASSQGFGGEETQY

J gene: TRBJ2-7
D gene: TRBD1
V gene: TRBV5-1
CDR3 protein: ASSLAPGQGYEQY

J gene: TRBJ1-1
D gene: TRBD1
V gene: TRBV7-2
CDR3 protein: ATRRDREVGSEAF

J gene: TRBJ2-3
D gene: NA
V gene: TRBV4-3
CDR3 protein: ASSQDRGRGKRDTQY

J gene: TRBJ1-5
D gene: NA
V gene: TRBV28
CDR3 protein: ASRRAGSNQPQH

J gene: TRBJ2-7
D gene: TRBD2
V gene: TRBV7-9
CDR3 protein: ASSTTSGGPKGEQY

J gene: TRBJ1-5
D gene: NA
V gene: TRBV15
CDR3 protein: ATSRDGRDTQPQH

J gene: TRBJ1-3
D gene: NA
V gene: TRBV28
CDR3 protein: AISPKARLTIREGWSGNTIY

J gene: TRBJ2-5
D gene: NA
V gene: TRBV5-4
CDR3 protein: ASSFPPQETQY

J gene: TRBJ2-3
D gene: NA
V gene: TRBV2
CDR3 protein: ASTPDLREDTQY

J gene: TRBJ2-5
D gene: NA
V gene: TRBV27
CDR3 protein: ASSPRLGGETQY

J gene: TRBJ1-1
D gene: TRBD1
V gene: TRBV14
CDR3 protein: ASSQDLGQGEAF

J gene: TRBJ2-7
D gene: NA
V gene: TRBV24-1
CDR3 protein: ATSAQGYEQY

J gene: TRBJ1-4
D gene: NA
V gene: TRBV9
CDR3 protein: ASSPQGWGEKLF

J gene: TRBJ2-5
D gene: TRBD2
V gene: TRBV4-3
CDR3 protein: ASSLGLAGGPSQETQY

J gene: TRBJ1-3
D gene: NA
V gene: TRBV30
CDR3 protein: ACRDGASGNTIY

J gene: TRBJ1-2
D gene: NA
V gene: TRBV3-1/TRBV3-2
CDR3 protein: ASSLRGHPYGYT

J gene: TRBJ2-3
D gene: NA
V gene: TRBV4-3
CDR3 protein: ASSQVASASTDTQY

J gene: TRBJ2-3
D gene: NA
V gene: TRBV5-1
CDR3 protein: ASSLSTDTQY

J gene: TRBJ1-2
D gene: NA
V gene: TRBV4-3
CDR3 protein: ASTMTGSYYGYT

J gene: TRBJ2-1
D gene: TRBD2
V gene: TRBV30
CDR3 protein: AWSVQRGATYNEQF

J gene: TRBJ1-3
D gene: NA
V gene: TRBV5-8
CDR3 protein: ASSLFRISGNTIY

J gene: TRBJ1-5
D gene: NA
V gene: TRBV7-9
CDR3 protein: ASSLEKGNQPQH

J gene: TRBJ1-1
D gene: TRBD1
V gene: TRBV18
CDR3 protein: ASSPLRGRRTEAF

J gene: TRBJ2-1
D gene: NA
V gene: TRBV7-2
CDR3 protein: ASSLVVDSYNEQF

J gene: TRBJ2-7
D gene: NA
V gene: TRBV5-1
CDR3 protein: ASRSGTLYEQY

J gene: TRBJ1-2
D gene: TRBD1
V gene: TRBV5-8
CDR3 protein: ASSSPPISQGANGYT

J gene: TRBJ2-2
D gene: NA
V gene: TRBV28
CDR3 protein: ASSLPRTDNTGELF

J gene: TRBJ1-6
D gene: TRBD1
V gene: TRBV5-4
CDR3 protein: ASSWDRANSPLH

J gene: TRBJ2-7
D gene: NA
V gene: TRBV29-1
CDR3 protein: SVEAVGREQY

J gene: TRBJ1-1
D gene: NA
V gene: TRBV15
CDR3 protein: ATSRDLGGDQNTEAF

J gene: TRBJ2-5
D gene: NA
V gene: TRBV5-1
CDR3 protein: ASSHAGETQY

J gene: TRBJ1-5
D gene: TRBD1
V gene: TRBV3-1/TRBV3-2
CDR3 protein: ASSQDHRGGNQPQH

J gene: TRBJ2-2
D gene: NA
V gene: TRBV7-9
CDR3 protein: AGSPRTGELF

J gene: TRBJ1-4
D gene: TRBD1
V gene: TRBV27
CDR3 protein: ASSLTSLGGTGIEKLF

J gene: TRBJ1-3
D gene: NA
V gene: TRBV15
CDR3 protein: AASRVLGSSGGVGNTIY

J gene: TRBJ1-1
D gene: NA
V gene: TRBV7-3
CDR3 protein: ASSRTGHGIALSTEAF

J gene: TRBJ1-1
D gene: TRBD1
V gene: TRBV18
CDR3 protein: ASSQGENTEAF

J gene: TRBJ1-1
D gene: NA
V gene: TRBV19
CDR3 protein: ASNGQPNTEAF

J gene: TRBJ1-5
D gene: TRBD1
V gene: TRBV2
CDR3 protein: ASSEAEGGGQPQH

J gene: TRBJ1-6
D gene: NA
V gene: TRBV7-2
CDR3 protein: ASSPGPFGYNSPLH

J gene: TRBJ2-3
D gene: TRBD2
V gene: TRBV7-3
CDR3 protein: ASSVGRGATDTQY

J gene: TRBJ2-5
D gene: NA
V gene: TRBV19
CDR3 protein: ASSPWAQETQY

J gene: TRBJ1-1
D gene: NA
V gene: TRBV15
CDR3 protein: ATSRGRPAGAF

J gene: TRBJ2-2
D gene: TRBD2
V gene: TRBV24-1
CDR3 protein: ATSDAAGASWTGELF

J gene: TRBJ1-4
D gene: TRBD1
V gene: TRBV25-1
CDR3 protein: ASTKRGTGKEKLF

J gene: TRBJ2-1
D gene: NA
V gene: TRBV10-1
CDR3 protein: ASSEGTGAGGNEQF

J gene: TRBJ2-2
D gene: TRBD2
V gene: TRBV5-1
CDR3 protein: ASSWEGTVAGELF

J gene: TRBJ2-7
D gene: TRBD2
V gene: TRBV28
CDR3 protein: ASSSLSGRTSASHEQY

J gene: TRBJ1-5
D gene: TRBD1
V gene: TRBV3-1/TRBV3-2
CDR3 protein: ASSQSGTGGQPQH

J gene: TRBJ1-6
D gene: NA
V gene: TRBV4-1
CDR3 protein: ASSQDHGGSSYNSPLH

J gene: TRBJ1-1
D gene: NA
V gene: TRBV7-9
CDR3 protein: ASSLGGPQDGVGAF